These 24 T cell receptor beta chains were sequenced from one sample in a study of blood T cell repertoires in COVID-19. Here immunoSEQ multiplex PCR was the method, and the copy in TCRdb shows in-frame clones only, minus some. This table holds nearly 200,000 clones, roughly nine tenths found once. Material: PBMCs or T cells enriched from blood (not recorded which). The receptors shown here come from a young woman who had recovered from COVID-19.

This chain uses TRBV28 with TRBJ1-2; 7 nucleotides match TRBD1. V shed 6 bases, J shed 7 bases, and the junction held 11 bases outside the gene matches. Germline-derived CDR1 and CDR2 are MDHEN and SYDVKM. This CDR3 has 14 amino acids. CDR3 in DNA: TGTGCCAGCAGCACTATGACAGGGAACGGTGGCTACACCTTC. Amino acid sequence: CASSTMTGNGGYTF.

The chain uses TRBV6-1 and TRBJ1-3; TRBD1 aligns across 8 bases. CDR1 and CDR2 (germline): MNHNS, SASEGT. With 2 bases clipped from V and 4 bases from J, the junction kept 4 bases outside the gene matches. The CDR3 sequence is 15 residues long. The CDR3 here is CASSEKTGGGNTIYF. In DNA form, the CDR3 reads TGTGCCAGCAGTGAAAAAACAGGGGGGGGAAACACCATATATTTT.

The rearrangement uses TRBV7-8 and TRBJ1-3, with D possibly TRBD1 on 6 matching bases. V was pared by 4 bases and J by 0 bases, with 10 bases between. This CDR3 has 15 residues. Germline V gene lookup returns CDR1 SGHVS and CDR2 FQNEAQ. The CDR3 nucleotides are TGTGCCAGCAGCTATAACAGGGCCTCTGGAAACACCATATATTTT. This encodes CASSYNRASGNTIYF.

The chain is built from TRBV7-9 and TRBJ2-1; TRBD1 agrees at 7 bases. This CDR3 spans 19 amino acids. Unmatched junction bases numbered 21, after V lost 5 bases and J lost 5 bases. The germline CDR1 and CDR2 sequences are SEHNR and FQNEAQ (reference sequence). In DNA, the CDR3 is TGTGCCAGCAGCGCTCAGGGGGACGTTAGGGTGGCCCAGCACAATGAGCAGTTCTTC. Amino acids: CASSAQGDVRVAQHNEQFF. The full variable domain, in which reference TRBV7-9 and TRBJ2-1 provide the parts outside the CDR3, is DTGVSQNPRHKITKRGQNVTFRCDPISEHNRLYWYRQTLGQGPEFLTYFQNEAQLEKSRLLSDRFSAERPKGSFSTLEIQRTEQGDSAMYLCASSAQGDVRVAQHNEQFFGPGTRLTVL.

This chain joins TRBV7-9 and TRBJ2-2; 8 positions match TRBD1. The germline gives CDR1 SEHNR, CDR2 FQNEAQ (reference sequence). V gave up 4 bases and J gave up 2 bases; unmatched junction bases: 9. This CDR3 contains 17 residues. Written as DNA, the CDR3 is TGTGCCAGCAGCTCCAAGGACAGGGAAGTAAACACCGGGGAGCTGTTTTTT. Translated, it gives CASSSKDREVNTGELFF.

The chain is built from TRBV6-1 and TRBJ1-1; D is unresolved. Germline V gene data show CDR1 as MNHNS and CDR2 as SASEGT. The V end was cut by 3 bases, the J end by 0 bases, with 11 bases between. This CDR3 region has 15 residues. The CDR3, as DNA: TGTGCCAGCAGTGATGCAACAGTCGTGAACACTGAAGCTTTCTTT. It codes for CASSDATVVNTEAFF.

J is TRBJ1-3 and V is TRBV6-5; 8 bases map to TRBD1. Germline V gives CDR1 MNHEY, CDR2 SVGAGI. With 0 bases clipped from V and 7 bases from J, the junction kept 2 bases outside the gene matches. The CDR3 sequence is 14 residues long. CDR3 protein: CASSYSQGVNTIYF. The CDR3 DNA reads TGTGCCAGCAGTTACTCACAGGGGGTTAACACCATATATTTT.

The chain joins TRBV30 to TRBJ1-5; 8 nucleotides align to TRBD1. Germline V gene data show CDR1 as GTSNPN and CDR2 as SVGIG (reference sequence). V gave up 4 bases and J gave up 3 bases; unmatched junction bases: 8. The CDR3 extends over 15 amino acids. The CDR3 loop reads CAWTPKDRDNQPQHF. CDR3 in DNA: TGTGCCTGGACCCCCAAGGACAGGGACAATCAGCCCCAGCATTTT.

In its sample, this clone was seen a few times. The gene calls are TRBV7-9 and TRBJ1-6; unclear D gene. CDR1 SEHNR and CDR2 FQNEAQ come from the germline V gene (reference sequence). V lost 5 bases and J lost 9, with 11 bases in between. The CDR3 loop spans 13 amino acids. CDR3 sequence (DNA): TGTGCCAGCAGCCTTGACAATGTTTCACCCCTCCACTTT. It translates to CASSLDNVSPLHF.

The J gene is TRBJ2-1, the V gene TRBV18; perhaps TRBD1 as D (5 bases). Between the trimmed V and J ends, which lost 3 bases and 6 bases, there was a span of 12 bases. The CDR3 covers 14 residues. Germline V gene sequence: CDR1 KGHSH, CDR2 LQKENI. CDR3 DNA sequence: TGTGCCAGCTCACCCACGTTTAGGGGCAATGAGCAGTTCTTC. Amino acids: CASSPTFRGNEQFF.

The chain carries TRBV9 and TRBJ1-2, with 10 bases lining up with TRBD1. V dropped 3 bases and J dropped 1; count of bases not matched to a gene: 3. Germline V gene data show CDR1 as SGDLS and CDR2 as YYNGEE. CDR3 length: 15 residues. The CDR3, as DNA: TGTGCCAGCAGCGACGACAGGGGGCGTAACTATGGCTACACCTTC. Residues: CASSDDRGRNYGYTF.

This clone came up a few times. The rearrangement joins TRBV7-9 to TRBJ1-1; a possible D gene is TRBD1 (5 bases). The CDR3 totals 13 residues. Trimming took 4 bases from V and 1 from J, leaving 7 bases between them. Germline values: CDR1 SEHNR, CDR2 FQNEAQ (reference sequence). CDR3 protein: CASSWDSNTEAFF. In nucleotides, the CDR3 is TGTGCCAGCAGCTGGGACTCGAACACTGAAGCTTTCTTT.

CDR3 nucleotide sequence: TGTGCTAGTGGTTGGGGACAACCGTATCAGCCCCAGCATTTT. Translated, it gives CASGWGQPYQPQHF. The chain is built from TRBV12-5 and TRBJ1-5, with a tentative D call TRBD1 (6 bases). Trimming took off 4 bases at V and 5 bases at J, with 12 bases between the two ends. Germline CDR1 and CDR2: LGHNT and FRNRAP. This CDR3 has 14 residues.

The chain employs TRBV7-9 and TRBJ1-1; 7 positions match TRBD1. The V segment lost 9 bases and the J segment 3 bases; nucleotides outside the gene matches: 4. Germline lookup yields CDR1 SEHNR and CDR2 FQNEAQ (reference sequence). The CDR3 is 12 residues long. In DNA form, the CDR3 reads TGTGCCAGTCAACAGGGGTACACTGAAGCTTTCTTT. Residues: CASQQGYTEAFF.

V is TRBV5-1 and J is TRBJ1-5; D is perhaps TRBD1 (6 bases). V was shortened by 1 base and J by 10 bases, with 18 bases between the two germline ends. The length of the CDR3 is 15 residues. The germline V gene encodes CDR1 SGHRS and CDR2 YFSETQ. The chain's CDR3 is CASSLRQVGSGPQHF. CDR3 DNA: TGCGCCAGCAGCTTGAGACAGGTCGGTTCAGGCCCCCAGCATTTT.

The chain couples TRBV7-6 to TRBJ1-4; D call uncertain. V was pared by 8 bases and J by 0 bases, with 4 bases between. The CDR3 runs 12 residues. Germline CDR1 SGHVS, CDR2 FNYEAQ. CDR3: CASGPTNEKLFF. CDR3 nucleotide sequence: TGTGCCAGCGGGCCAACTAATGAAAAACTGTTTTTT.

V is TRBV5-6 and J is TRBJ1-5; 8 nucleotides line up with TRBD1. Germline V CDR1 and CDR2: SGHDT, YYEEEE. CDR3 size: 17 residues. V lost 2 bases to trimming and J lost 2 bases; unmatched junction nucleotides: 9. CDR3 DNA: TGTGCCAGCAGCTTTACAGGGGGTCCTATTCGCAATCAGCCCCAGCATTTT. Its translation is CASSFTGGPIRNQPQHF.

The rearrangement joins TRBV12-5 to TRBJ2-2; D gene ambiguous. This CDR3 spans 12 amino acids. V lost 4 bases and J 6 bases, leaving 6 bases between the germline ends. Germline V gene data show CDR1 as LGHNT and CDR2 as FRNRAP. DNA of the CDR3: TGTGCTAGTGGTTCCGACTCCGGGGAGCTGTTTTTT. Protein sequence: CASGSDSGELFF.

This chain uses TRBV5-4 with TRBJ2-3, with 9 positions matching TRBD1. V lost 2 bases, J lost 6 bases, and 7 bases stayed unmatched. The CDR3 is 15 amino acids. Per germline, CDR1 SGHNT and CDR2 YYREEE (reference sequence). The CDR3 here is CASSFPTGGSDTQYF. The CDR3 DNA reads TGTGCCAGCAGCTTCCCGACAGGGGGTTCGGATACGCAGTATTTT.

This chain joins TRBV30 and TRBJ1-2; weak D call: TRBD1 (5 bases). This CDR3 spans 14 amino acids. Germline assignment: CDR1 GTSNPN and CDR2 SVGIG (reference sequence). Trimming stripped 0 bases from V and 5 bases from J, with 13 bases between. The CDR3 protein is CAWSVGGRQYGYTF. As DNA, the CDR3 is TGTGCCTGGAGTGTGGGAGGGCGACAGTATGGCTACACCTTC. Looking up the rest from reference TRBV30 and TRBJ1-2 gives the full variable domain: SQTIHQWPATLVQPVGSPLSLECTVEGTSNPNLYWYRQAAGRGLQLLFYSVGIGQISSEVPQNLSASRPQDRQFILSSKKLLLSDSGFYLCAWSVGGRQYGYTFGSGTRLTVV.

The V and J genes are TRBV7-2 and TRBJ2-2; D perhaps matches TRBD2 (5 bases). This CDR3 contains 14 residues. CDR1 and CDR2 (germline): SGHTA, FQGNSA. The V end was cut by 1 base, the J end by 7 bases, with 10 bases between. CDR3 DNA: TGTGCCAGCAGCTTAGACGGGGATCACGGGGAGCTGTTTTTT. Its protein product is CASSLDGDHGELFF.

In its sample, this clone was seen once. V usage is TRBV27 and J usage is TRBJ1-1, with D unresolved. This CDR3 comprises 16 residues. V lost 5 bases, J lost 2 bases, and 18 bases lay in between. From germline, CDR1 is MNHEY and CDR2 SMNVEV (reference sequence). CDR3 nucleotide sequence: TGTGCCAGCAGTGCCGGGTGGAGGGAGCTTAACACTGAAGCTTTCTTT. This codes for CASSAGWRELNTEAFF.

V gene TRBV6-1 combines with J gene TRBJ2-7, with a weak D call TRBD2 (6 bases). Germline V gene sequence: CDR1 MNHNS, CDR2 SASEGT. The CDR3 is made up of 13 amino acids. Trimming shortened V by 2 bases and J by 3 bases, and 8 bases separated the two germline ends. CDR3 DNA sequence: TGTGCCAGCAGTGAAATTAGCGGCTACGAGCAGTACTTC. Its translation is CASSEISGYEQYF.

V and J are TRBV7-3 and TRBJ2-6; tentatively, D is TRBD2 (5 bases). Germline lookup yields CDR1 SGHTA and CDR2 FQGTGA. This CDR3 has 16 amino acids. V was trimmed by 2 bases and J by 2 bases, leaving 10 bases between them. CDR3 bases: TGTGCCAGCAGCTTACCCGGGGTAGCTGGGGCCAACGTCCTGACTTTC. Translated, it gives CASSLPGVAGANVLTF.